In this sample, the clone carrying this T cell receptor (beta chain) turned up many times. Its antigen is not known. The ends were cut back, 0 bases at V and 4 bases at J, with 15 bases in the middle. The germline CDR1 and CDR2 sequences are SGHVS and FQNEAQ. This CDR3 is built from 16 residues. A TCRbeta library incorporating unique molecular identifiers was prepared. MiXCR, run by TCRdb on the PCR reads, gives a single entry per CDR3 protein. The sample has about 460,000 distinct CDR3 sequences, over 9.5% seen once; the top ten hold 2%. The data originate from a study of T-cell reconstitution after alpha-beta-depleted transplantation in children. Whole-study results and caveats: Recipient T cells and thymic progenitors that survived gave rise to the high TCRbeta diversity observed at day 60 in some patients. It was newly produced T cells that mostly accounted for T-cell counts and diversity one year after transplant.

The chain is built from TRBV7-8 and TRBJ1-1; D not resolved. The material was PBMCs, obtained before TCRalphabeta/CD19-depleted stem cell transplant. This TCR derives from a child aged 2-15 years with inherited bone marrow failure, due to receive a stem cell transplant. The CDR3 bases are TGTGCCAGCAGCTTAGCCGTGGGCCGGACGGGCACTGAAGCTTTCTTT. Amino acids: CASSLAVGRTGTEAFF.